This T cell receptor beta chain derives from a study of shared clonotypes between healthy human individuals. Remarks on this clone: Its antigen is unknown. Other nucleotide sequences in the sample specify the same CDR3.

All donors qualified as healthy HIV-negative adults and had experienced no recent acute infections or vaccinations. The CDR3 is made up of 15 amino acids. The germline gives CDR1 SGDLS, CDR2 YYNGEE. Trimming stripped 0 bases from V and 2 bases from J, with 12 bases between. The method was immunoSEQ multiplex PCR; TCRdb's version includes in-frame clones alone and lacks a portion of them. The sample has approximately 1,500,000 clones; roughly 96% are singletons. Study-wide results and caveats: The study generally estimated greater richness for naive than memory subsets. Clonotype sharing among the donors was expected to vary with sequencing depth.

The J gene is TRBJ2-7, the V gene TRBV9; a possible D gene is TRBD2 (5 bases). Input material: naive CD4+ T cells sorted from blood. Sample subset: CD45RA+ positively selected. The TCR was taken from a young man in good health. The CDR3 sequence is CASSVGAGGAYEQYF. The CDR3 nucleotides are TGTGCCAGCAGCGTAGGGGCAGGAGGTGCCTACGAGCAGTACTTC.